The source of this TCR beta chain is a study of cytomegalovirus exposure and HLA in healthy donors. In the case of this clone: What it binds is not known.

Findings and caveats of the study: When presence/absence was analysed, sequencing depth was taken to be roughly uniform across donors.

PCR was performed using 60 Vbeta and 13 Jbeta primers. This table comes from immunoSEQ multiplex PCR, and its TCRdb copy is limited to in-frame clones, with some not included. The sample lists 130,000 to 150,000 clones; over 65% were seen once. Material: PBMCs. The TCR originated in a man in his forties or fifties in good health and CMV-seropositive.

The DNA of the CDR3 is TGTGCCAGCAGCTTGGACGGGGGTGGCACAGATACGCAGTATTTT. Translating it yields CASSLDGGGTDTQYF. This chain connects TRBV5-6 to TRBJ2-3, with D possibly matching TRBD2 (6 bases). The CDR3 consists of 15 residues. Trimming pared 0 bases from V and 1 base from J, leaving 9 bases between. Germline V lookup: CDR1 SGHDT, CDR2 YYEEEE.